The rows below give T cell receptor beta chains drawn from one sample of a study of control samples from healthy donors and cancer patients. Only in-frame clones appear in the TCRdb table, and some are missing; sequencing was by immunoSEQ multiplex PCR. The repertoire holds about 120,000 clones, 85% to 90% seen once, with about 1.1% in the top ten. The sequenced material came from PBMCs. The receptors here all came from a woman aged 50 to 60 with colorectal cancer. Each CDR3 is given with its conserved first and last residue. The D gene is left open where the match is weak. Clone size appears in some rows only: once, few, many, or a class for an expanded clone.

j_call v_call clone_size d_call cdr3_aa cdr3_nt
TRBJ2-7 TRBV2 - - CASSSQGLVEQYF TGTGCCAGCAGTAGCCAGGGTTTGGTCGAGCAGTACTTC
TRBJ1-5 TRBV28 - - CASSFPLGIAENSNQPQHF TGTGCCAGCAGTTTCCCGCTGGGAATAGCGGAGAATAGCAATCAGCCCCAGCATTTT
TRBJ2-7 TRBV11-2 - - CASSLRAGPTYEQYF TGTGCCAGCAGCTTGAGGGCGGGGCCAACCTACGAGCAGTACTTC
TRBJ2-2 TRBV7-2 - - CASSSVRRGELFF TGTGCCAGCAGCTCGGTTCGGCGTGGAGAGCTGTTTTTT
TRBJ2-5 TRBV6-5 - TRBD1 CATTRRTGKETQYF TGTGCCACCACCAGAAGGACAGGGAAAGAGACCCAGTACTTC
TRBJ2-5 TRBV19 few TRBD1 CASSVRQGETQYF TGTGCCAGTAGTGTCCGACAGGGGGAGACCCAGTACTTC
TRBJ2-2 TRBV18 - TRBD1 CASSPGTGGTGELFF TGTGCCAGCTCACCGGGGACAGGGGGCACCGGGGAGCTGTTTTTT
TRBJ2-7 TRBV7-8 - TRBD1 CASSLDRDRRYEQYF TGTGCCAGCAGCCTAGATAGGGACAGGCGGTACGAGCAGTACTTC
TRBJ2-7 TRBV7-8 - - CASSLAGRPYEQYF TGTGCCAGCAGCTTAGCTGGCAGGCCATACGAGCAGTACTTC
TRBJ2-3 TRBV5-1 - TRBD2 CASSLEPGLAGHKSDTQYF TGCGCCAGCAGCTTGGAACCGGGACTAGCGGGGCACAAATCAGATACGCAGTATTTT
TRBJ2-1 TRBV5-4 once - CASSLGGTGVYNEQFF TGTGCCAGCAGCTTGGGGGGTACGGGGGTGTACAATGAGCAGTTCTTC
TRBJ2-5 TRBV3-1/TRBV3-2 - - CASSQETRETQYF TGTGCCAGCAGCCAAGAAACGAGGGAGACCCAGTACTTC
TRBJ2-2 TRBV7-9 - TRBD1 CASSLGTGRDTGELFF TGTGCCAGCAGCCTTGGGACAGGGAGGGACACCGGGGAGCTGTTTTTT
TRBJ2-5 TRBV7-9 - - CASSSPGLRWGETQYF TGTGCCAGCAGCTCTCCTGGACTTCGGTGGGGAGAGACCCAGTACTTC
TRBJ1-1 TRBV19 once - CASCRVANTEAFF TGTGCCAGCTGCAGAGTGGCGAACACTGAAGCTTTCTTT
TRBJ1-1 TRBV6-5 - TRBD1 CASRTQWTGNTEAFF TGTGCCAGCAGGACGCAGTGGACAGGGAACACTGAAGCTTTCTTT
TRBJ1-4 TRBV11-2 - - CASSLVGATNEKLFF TGTGCCAGCAGCTTAGTCGGGGCAACTAATGAAAAACTGTTTTTT
TRBJ1-5 TRBV29-1 - TRBD1 CSVVEDRGYNQPQHF TGCAGCGTTGTGGAGGACAGGGGTTACAATCAGCCCCAGCATTTT
TRBJ1-2 TRBV24-1 - TRBD1 CATSDFNVRGLTINYGYTF TGTGCCACCAGTGATTTCAATGTCAGGGGGCTAACTATAAACTATGGCTACACCTTC
TRBJ1-2 TRBV12-3/TRBV12-4 once TRBD1 CASYDRVPYGYTF TGTGCCAGCTACGACAGGGTCCCCTATGGCTACACCTTC
TRBJ2-5 TRBV20-1 - - CSARLAQTQYF TGCAGTGCTAGACTAGCACAGACCCAGTACTTC
TRBJ1-1 TRBV30 - - CAWSERDEAFF TGTGCCTGGAGCGAAAGGGATGAAGCTTTCTTT
TRBJ2-1 TRBV5-8 once - CASSLGLTSSYNEQFF TGTGCCAGCAGCTTGGGCCTAACCAGCTCCTACAATGAGCAGTTCTTC
TRBJ2-2 TRBV7-7 - TRBD1 CASSFRTGRNPGELFF TGTGCCAGCAGCTTCCGGACAGGAAGGAATCCCGGGGAGCTGTTTTTT
TRBJ2-3 TRBV6-1 - - CASSEGEVGGGYTDTQYF TGTGCCAGCAGTGAAGGAGAAGTGGGGGGAGGCTACACAGATACGCAGTATTTT
TRBJ1-1 TRBV5-1 - TRBD1 CASSPGTGTTEAFF TGCGCCAGCAGCCCCGGGACAGGGACCACTGAAGCTTTCTTT
TRBJ1-5 TRBV9 - - CASSAGLREPQHF TGTGCCAGCAGCGCGGGCCTTCGGGAGCCCCAGCATTTT
TRBJ2-1 TRBV19 - - CASSILGSSYNEQFF TGTGCCAGTAGTATCTTGGGAAGCTCCTACAATGAGCAGTTCTTC
TRBJ2-5 TRBV7-7 - - CASSITGTPQETQYF TGTGCCAGCAGCATAACCGGGACACCTCAAGAGACCCAGTACTTC
TRBJ2-5 TRBV6-5 - TRBD1 CATNRGRGETQYF TGTGCCACCAACAGGGGGCGCGGGGAGACCCAGTACTTC
TRBJ2-7 TRBV14 many TRBD1 CASSNTGTGFIYEQYF TGTGCCAGCAGCAATACCGGGACAGGGTTTATCTACGAGCAGTACTTC
TRBJ1-1 TRBV29-1 - TRBD1 CSVEGTGSTVAFF TGCAGCGTTGAGGGGACAGGAAGTACCGTAGCTTTCTTT
TRBJ1-3 TRBV10-3 once - CAISDGNTIYF TGTGCCATCAGTGACGGAAACACCATATATTTT
TRBJ2-2 TRBV11-3 - - CASSLDSAGELFF TGTGCCAGCAGCTTAGATTCGGCCGGGGAGCTGTTTTTT
TRBJ1-2 TRBV12-3/TRBV12-4 once - CASSFGQGIGYTF TGTGCCAGCAGTTTCGGGCAGGGGATCGGCTACACCTTC
TRBJ2-5 TRBV7-6 - - CASSSYLETQYF TGTGCCAGCAGCAGTTATCTGGAGACCCAGTACTTC
TRBJ1-5 TRBV6-5 - - CASSYAPSNQPQHF TGTGCCAGCAGTTACGCCCCTAGCAATCAGCCCCAGCATTTT
TRBJ1-4 TRBV21-1 once - CASSTGTGKSNEKLFF TGTGCCAGCAGTACCGGGACAGGGAAGTCTAATGAAAAACTGTTTTTT
TRBJ2-3 TRBV29-1 once TRBD1 CSVDGTGFSDTQYF TGCAGCGTTGACGGGACAGGGTTTTCGGATACGCAGTATTTT
TRBJ2-7 TRBV6-6 - TRBD2 CASSYSSGRPSYEQYF TGTGCCAGCAGTTACTCTAGCGGGAGGCCATCCTACGAGCAGTACTTC
TRBJ2-7 TRBV30 once - CAWTPQISYEQYF TGTGCCTGGACCCCACAGATTTCCTACGAGCAGTACTTC
TRBJ1-2 TRBV28 - - CASSFPDPNYGYTF TGTGCCAGCAGTTTTCCCGATCCCAACTATGGCTACACCTTC
TRBJ2-3 TRBV19 - TRBD1 CASSIEGASGTDTQYF TGTGCCAGTAGTATCGAGGGGGCGAGTGGGACAGATACGCAGTATTTT
TRBJ2-1 TRBV7-6 - - CASSLETTATNEQFF TGTGCCAGCAGCTTAGAGACGACCGCCACGAATGAGCAGTTCTTC
TRBJ2-1 TRBV19 - TRBD2 CASSMSGNGAYNEQFF TGTGCCAGTAGTATGAGCGGGAATGGCGCCTACAATGAGCAGTTCTTC
TRBJ1-5 TRBV6-5 - - CASRRTGRGNQPQHF TGTGCCAGCAGAAGAACAGGGCGCGGCAATCAGCCCCAGCATTTT
TRBJ2-7 TRBV27 - - CASSLSGGSYEQYF TGTGCCAGCAGTTTATCCGGGGGCTCCTACGAGCAGTACTTC
TRBJ2-4 TRBV28 - - CASSFEQGGDIQYF TGTGCCAGCAGTTTTGAACAGGGTGGAGACATTCAGTACTTC
TRBJ1-1 TRBV30 - - CAWSITEGMGTEAFF TGTGCCTGGAGTATAACCGAGGGAATGGGCACTGAAGCTTTCTTT
TRBJ2-6 TRBV5-3 - TRBD2 CARSVQTASGVIPNSGANVLTF TGTGCCAGAAGCGTACAGACGGCTAGCGGGGTGATACCCAACTCTGGGGCCAACGTCCTGACTTTC
TRBJ2-7 TRBV19 few TRBD1 CASDTGTGYEQYF TGTGCCAGCGACACCGGGACAGGCTACGAGCAGTACTTC
TRBJ1-1 TRBV9 - - CASSRSEGPPFF TGTGCCAGCAGCAGGTCAGAGGGGCCTCCTTTCTTT
TRBJ2-5 TRBV12-5 - TRBD1 CASAQGAPTETQYF TGTGCTAGTGCCCAGGGGGCCCCCACAGAGACCCAGTACTTC
TRBJ2-1 TRBV11-2 - TRBD2 CASSSRPSARERPNEQFF TGTGCCAGCAGCTCCAGACCCTCGGCGCGGGAGAGGCCGAATGAGCAGTTCTTC
TRBJ2-5 TRBV10-3 - TRBD2 CAISESIAGASQETQYF TGTGCCATCAGTGAGTCGATAGCGGGGGCCTCCCAAGAGACCCAGTACTTC
TRBJ1-1 TRBV7-8 - TRBD1 CASSFQKLDRGYTEAFF TGTGCCAGCAGCTTCCAGAAACTCGACAGGGGGTACACTGAAGCTTTCTTT
TRBJ1-3 TRBV6-5 - - CASRRGRDSGNTIYF TGTGCCAGCAGACGGGGCCGAGACTCTGGAAACACCATATATTTT